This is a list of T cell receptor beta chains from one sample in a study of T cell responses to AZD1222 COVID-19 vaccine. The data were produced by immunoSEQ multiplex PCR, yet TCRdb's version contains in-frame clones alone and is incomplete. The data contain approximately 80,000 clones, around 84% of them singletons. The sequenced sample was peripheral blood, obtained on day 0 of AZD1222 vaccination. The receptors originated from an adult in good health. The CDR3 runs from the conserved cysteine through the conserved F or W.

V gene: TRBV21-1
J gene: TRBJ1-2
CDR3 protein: CASSNPGGPNYGYTF

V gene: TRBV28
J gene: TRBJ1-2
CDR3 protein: CASSLEGYGYTF

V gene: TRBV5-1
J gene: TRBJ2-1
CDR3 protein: CASSPRSGGNYNEQFF

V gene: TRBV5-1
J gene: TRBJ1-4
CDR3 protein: CASSLQGVSNEKLFF

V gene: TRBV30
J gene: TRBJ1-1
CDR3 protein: CAWSGQGDTEAFF

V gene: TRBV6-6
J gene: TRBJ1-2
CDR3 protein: CASSYINGYTF

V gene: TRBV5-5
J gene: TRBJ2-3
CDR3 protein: CASSLDFIDTDTQYF

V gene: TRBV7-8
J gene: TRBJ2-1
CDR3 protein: CASRSEVDAAYNEQFF

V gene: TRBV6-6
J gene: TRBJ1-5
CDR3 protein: CASGTANQPQHF

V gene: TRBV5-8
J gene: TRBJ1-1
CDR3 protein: CASSPGQGGTEAFF

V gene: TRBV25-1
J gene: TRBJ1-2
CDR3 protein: CASSEPLGVGDHGYTF

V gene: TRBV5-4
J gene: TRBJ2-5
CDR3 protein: CASSLTGGDETQYF

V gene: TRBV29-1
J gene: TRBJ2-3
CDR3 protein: CSVESSGGPTDTQYF

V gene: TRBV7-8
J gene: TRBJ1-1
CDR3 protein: CASSPLGGQYEAFF

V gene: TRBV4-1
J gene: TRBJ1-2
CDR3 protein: CASSQAGQGPYGYTF

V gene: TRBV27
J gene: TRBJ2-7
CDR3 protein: CASSTTGGDYEQYF

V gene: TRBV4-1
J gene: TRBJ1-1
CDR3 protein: CASSQDFRTGSHTEAFF

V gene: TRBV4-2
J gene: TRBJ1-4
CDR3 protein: CASRDSSTNEKLFF

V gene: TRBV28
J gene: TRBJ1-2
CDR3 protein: CASSRAGANYGYTF

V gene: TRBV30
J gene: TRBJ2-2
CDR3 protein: CACFGASLTGELFF

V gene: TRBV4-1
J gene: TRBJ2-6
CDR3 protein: CASSSVGSSGANVLTF

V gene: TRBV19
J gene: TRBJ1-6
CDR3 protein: CASSIGGSGSYNSPLHF

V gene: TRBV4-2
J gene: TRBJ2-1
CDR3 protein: CASSQDSKRGGNEQFF

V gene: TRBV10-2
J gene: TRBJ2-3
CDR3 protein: CASSEIAAPLDTQYF

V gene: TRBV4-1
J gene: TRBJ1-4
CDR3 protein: CASSQVQTATNEKLFF

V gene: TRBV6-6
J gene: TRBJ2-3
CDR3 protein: CATVGDTDTQYF

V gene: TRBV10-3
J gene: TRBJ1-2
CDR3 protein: CAITSGGFYGYTF

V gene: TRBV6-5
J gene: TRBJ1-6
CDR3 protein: CASSLQDRVASPLHF

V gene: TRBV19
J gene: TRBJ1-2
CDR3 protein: CASTFRPALNYGYTF

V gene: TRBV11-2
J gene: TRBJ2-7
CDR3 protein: CASSSQRRERFDGGGEQYF

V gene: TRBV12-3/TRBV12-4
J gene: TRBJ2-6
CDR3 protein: CASLIPGANVLTF

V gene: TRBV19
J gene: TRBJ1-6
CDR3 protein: CASGLGGDSPLHF

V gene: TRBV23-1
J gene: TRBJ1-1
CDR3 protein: CASSPRGGDTMNTEAFF